A single sample is the source of the 16 T cell receptor beta chains below, sequenced in a study of blood T cell repertoires in COVID-19. Sequencing was performed with immunoSEQ multiplex PCR; in TCRdb, only in-frame clones are kept and a portion is missing. The profile shows about 130,000 clones, roughly 80% of them singletons. The sequencing input was peripheral blood. All receptors derive from an older woman with COVID-19, enrolled during active disease.

This sequence joins TRBV6-5 and TRBJ2-7; D is possibly TRBD2 (6 bases). Germline V lookup: CDR1 MNHEY, CDR2 SVGAGI. The length of the CDR3 is 16 residues. Between the trimmed V and J ends, which lost 2 bases and 2 bases, there was a span of 16 bases. The CDR3 DNA follows: TGTGCCAGCAGTTACGGTTCGGGGGTTCCAACCTACGAGCAGTACTTC. Translating it yields CASSYGSGVPTYEQYF.

V gene TRBV12-3 or TRBV12-4 combines with J gene TRBJ2-3; 7 bases map to TRBD1. V dropped 6 bases and J dropped 8; count of bases not matched to a gene: 5. This CDR3 has 12 amino acids. The CDR3 sequence: CASSMRGPTQYF. For the CDR3, the DNA is TGTGCCAGCAGCATGAGGGGGCCTACGCAGTATTTT.

The chain has TRBV15 and TRBJ1-2, with 8 bases matching TRBD1. Germline V lookup: CDR1 LNHNV, CDR2 YYDKDF (reference sequence). With V trimmed by 0 bases and J by 6 bases, 6 bases remained unmatched. There are 15 residues in the CDR3. As DNA, the CDR3 is TGTGCCACCAGCAGAGATGGGCCAGGGGGCAATGGCTACACCTTC. Translated, it gives CATSRDGPGGNGYTF.

This clone showed up just once. This chain joins TRBV7-9 and TRBJ2-1, with 9 bases matching TRBD1. The CDR3 extends over 17 amino acids. Germline V CDR1 and CDR2: SEHNR, FQNEAQ (reference sequence). Losses at the gene ends were 5 bases for V and 1 base for J; bases not matched to a gene: 9. CDR3 bases: TGTGCCAGCAGCCCGGGACAGGGTGTGATGTCCTACAATGAGCAGTTCTTC. Its translation is CASSPGQGVMSYNEQFF.

This chain connects TRBV7-2 to TRBJ1-5; D not resolved. Trimming removed 4 bases from V and 2 bases from J, with 6 bases in between. The CDR3 contains 13 residues. Germline V gives CDR1 SGHTA, CDR2 FQGNSA. The CDR3 sequence is CASSSQGNQPQHF. The CDR3 DNA reads TGTGCCAGCAGCTCCCAGGGCAATCAGCCCCAGCATTTT.

The CDR3 here is CASSYSGTGDSYEQYF. The CDR3 DNA sequence: TGTGCCAGCAGTTACTCGGGGACAGGGGACTCCTACGAGCAGTACTTC. The chain recombines TRBV6-5 with TRBJ2-7; 10 bases map to TRBD1. The V gene end was trimmed by 0 bases and the J gene end by 0 bases; junction bases not matched to a gene: 2. This CDR3 is 16 amino acids long. From germline, CDR1 is MNHEY and CDR2 SVGAGI.

The chain couples TRBV19 to TRBJ2-2; 7 nucleotides agree with TRBD2. CDR1 and CDR2 from the germline V gene are LNHDA and SQIVND (reference sequence). The CDR3 covers 15 residues. The ends lost 5 bases at V and 4 bases at J; junction bases unmatched: 7. The CDR3 nucleotides read TGTGCCAGTAGTCTTCTAGCGGTTGGCACCGGGGAGCTGTTTTTT. Its protein is CASSLLAVGTGELFF.

The V call is TRBV2, the J call TRBJ1-1; D is ambiguous. The CDR3 sequence is 12 residues long. Trimming pared 6 bases from V and 1 base from J, leaving 6 bases between. Looked up from germline, CDR1 is SNHLY and CDR2 is FYNNEI. Here the CDR3 DNA reads TGTGCCAGCAGATACAGGAACACTGAAGCTTTCTTT. It yields the protein CASRYRNTEAFF.

This clone was seen more than once but under ten times. The chain uses TRBV4-1 and TRBJ2-4, with 14 bases aligning to TRBD2. The CDR3 totals 16 residues. Per germline, CDR1 MGHRA and CDR2 YSYEKL. V lost 3 bases to trimming and J lost 9 bases; unmatched junction nucleotides: 7. The CDR3 loop is CASSQPTSGGAGIQYF. Written as DNA, the CDR3 is TGCGCCAGCAGCCAGCCGACTAGCGGGGGGGCTGGCATTCAGTACTTC.

The V gene is TRBV14, the J gene TRBJ2-7, with D maybe TRBD2 (6 bases). Germline CDR1 reads SGHDN; CDR2 reads FVKESK. V was pared by 0 bases and J by 9 bases, with 15 bases between. The CDR3 spans 14 residues. The CDR3, as DNA: TGTGCCAGCAGCCAAGAGGGAGCGGGCTTTGTGCAGTACTTC. Translated: CASSQEGAGFVQYF.

This chain uses TRBV5-1 with TRBJ2-3; TRBD2 aligns across 12 bases. With 2 bases clipped from V and 4 bases from J, the junction kept 11 bases outside the gene matches. The CDR3 loop spans 18 amino acids. The germline V gene has CDR1 SGHRS and CDR2 YFSETQ. The CDR3 region has the DNA TGCGCCAGCAGCTTTACGGCTAGCGGGGGGGCTGGGTCAGATACGCAGTATTTT. This sequence encodes CASSFTASGGAGSDTQYF. Full variable domain (remainder filled in from reference TRBV5-1 and TRBJ2-3): KAGVTQTPRYLIKTRGQQVTLSCSPISGHRSVSWYQQTPGQGLQFLFEYFSETQRNKGNFPGRFSGRQFSNSRSEMNVSTLELGDSALYLCASSFTASGGAGSDTQYFGPGTRLTVL.

This clone has just a few counts. The CDR3: CASSTRLLPQETQYF. For the CDR3, the DNA is TGTGCCAGTAGTACAAGACTACTACCCCAAGAGACCCAGTACTTC. The chain employs TRBV19 and TRBJ2-5; D is possibly TRBD2 (5 bases). This CDR3 has 15 residues. The germline V gene has CDR1 LNHDA and CDR2 SQIVND (reference sequence). V dropped 4 bases and J dropped 1 base, with 13 bases sitting between them.

The rearrangement joins TRBV6-5 to TRBJ2-7; 10 bases align to TRBD2. The CDR3 has 15 residues. Trimming removed 4 bases from V and 6 bases from J; junction bases left unmatched: 9. Germline CDR1 is MNHEY and CDR2 is SVGAGI. CDR3 region: CASSFEAGGPSEQYF. CDR3 nucleotides: TGTGCCAGCAGTTTCGAAGCGGGGGGGCCCTCCGAGCAGTACTTC.

The sample holds a few counts of this clone. The rearrangement links TRBV7-2 to TRBJ2-3, with a possible D match to TRBD2 (7 bases). Per the germline V gene, CDR1 is SGHTA and CDR2 is FQGNSA. V was clipped by 3 bases and J by 1 base, with 14 bases between them. CDR3 length: 16 residues. The CDR3 loop reads CASSFFAGAGTDTQYF. The CDR3 DNA reads TGTGCCAGCAGCTTTTTCGCGGGGGCGGGCACAGATACGCAGTATTTT.

Written as DNA, the CDR3 is TGCGCCAGCAGCCAGGAGGCGGGGTTACGCGAAAAACTGTTTTTT. Translation gives CASSQEAGLREKLFF. J is TRBJ1-4 and V is TRBV4-1; the D is unclear. The CDR3 covers 15 residues. V was cut by 3 bases and J by 8 bases, with 16 bases left in between. Germline lookup yields CDR1 MGHRA and CDR2 YSYEKL.

The chain links TRBV6-5 to TRBJ1-1, with TRBD1 as a possible D gene (5 bases). The CDR3 contains 14 residues. Germline CDR1 is MNHEY and CDR2 is SVGAGI. V was pared by 5 bases and J by 5 bases, with 15 bases between. The CDR3 protein is CASSQIAGGTEAFF. DNA of the CDR3: TGTGCCAGCAGTCAAATCGCGGGGGGAACTGAAGCTTTCTTT.